This T cell receptor beta chain was sequenced during a study of untreated major depressive disorder. Trimming took 6 bases from V and 4 from J, leaving 12 bases between them. Germline V gene data show CDR1 as MNHEY and CDR2 as SMNVEV (reference sequence). The length of the CDR3 is 13 residues. Broader study findings: The small study sample limits how generally findings apply. CD4+ T cells from depressed patients used TRBV05-01 (Vbeta 5.1) more often than controls.

Every depressed patient was matched in pairs with a non-depressed control on sex, age, current smoking status and body mass index. Comments on this clone: Its antigen is still unknown.

Sequencing was performed with immunoSEQ multiplex PCR; in TCRdb, only in-frame clones are kept and a portion is missing. The data hold about 21,000 clones, with roughly 91% observed a single time. The J gene is TRBJ2-5, the V gene TRBV27; D is perhaps TRBD1 (6 bases). Sequenced sample: CD4+ T cells from PBMCs. The sequence came from a woman in her 40s in good health. In DNA form, the CDR3 reads TGTGCCAGCAGCCGCCAAGGGGGAGAGACCCAGTACTTC. This sequence encodes CASSRQGGETQYF.